The sequence of this T cell receptor (beta chain) was determined in a study of blood T cells in healthy people across ages. V was pared by 3 bases and J by 7 bases, with 2 bases of the junction left unmatched. Germline loops: CDR1 SEHNR, CDR2 FQNEAQ (reference sequence). The CDR3 runs to 12 residues. This clonotype showed up just a few times. Its antigen is not identified. Findings of the study overall: As naive T cell percentage varied, TCR beta diversity correlated strongly with it.

Sample-barcoded 5' priming and a J-beta primer mix drove a second PCR of roughly 7 to 11 cycles. In TCRdb, the 5' RACE reads were re-called with MiXCR into one record per CDR3 protein. The profile shows over a million distinct CDR3 sequences, 25% of them singletons. A further study also used this sample, focusing on T cells of mothers and their children. That source adds: Extraction yielded RNA that went, in full, into cDNA synthesis at around 1.6 ug per 15 ul. Barcodes for each sample and 2-4 random nucleotides were added by the M1S primer used in the second PCR. Thymic selection molds TCR recombination output in much the same way for related pairs as for unrelated pairs.

V is TRBV7-9 and J is TRBJ1-1, with 7 bases aligning to TRBD1. This receptor was taken from a girl aged 2 to 10 in good health. Sequenced material: blood. This CDR3 reads CASSLWDSEAFF. Here the CDR3 DNA reads TGTGCCAGCAGCTTGTGGGACAGTGAAGCTTTCTTT.